This T cell receptor beta chain is drawn from a study of cytomegalovirus exposure and HLA in healthy donors. Whole-study results and caveats: In vitro work confirmed that a few CMV-associated chains recognize CMV antigens. TCR beta chains associated with HLA were, in a later analysis, more clonally expanded than equally common others.

Both 60 Vbeta primers and 13 Jbeta primers went into the PCR. In the original processing: In a later analysis, the count reached tens of millions of unique TCR beta chains, with 8.5 million to 14 million shared. The assay was immunoSEQ multiplex PCR, and TCRdb's table has in-frame clones only and misses some. V and J calls and clone size are as listed in that table; D and trimming were resolved from the DNA. The data show over 100,000 clones, roughly 82% seen once. This clone is a singleton in its sample. The antigen remains unidentified. This CDR3 contains 13 residues. The sequence came from a male donor in good health and CMV-seropositive. Sequencing used PBMCs. This chain connects TRBV21-1 to TRBJ2-4; the D call of TRBD2 is as the table states it, not checked on the DNA. TRBV21-1 is a known pseudogene. The CDR3 reads CAGGGKTKNIQYF. CDR3 bases: TGTGCCGGGGGAGGGAAAACCAAAAACATTCAGTACTTC.